This T cell receptor (beta chain) was obtained from a study of T cell clusters in autoimmune cytopenias. Study-wide results and caveats: Comparing secondary cytopenia with chronic lymphocytic leukemia showed no cluster-lack signature, apparently masked by lymphoma repertoire. TRB repertoire shifts in secondary cytopenia and chronic lymphocytic leukemia mostly reflected lymphoma, not autoimmunity.

The CDR3 loop spans 14 amino acids. Germline V lookup: CDR1 KGHSH, CDR2 LQKENI. Each sample's input was 250 ng genomic DNA, 38,000 or so genome equivalents. In the case of this clonotype: Its cognate antigen is unknown.

One tube held mixed TRB-A and TRB-B primer pools for touch-down PCR. TCRdb reprocessed the multiplex PCR reads, with one entry per CDR3 protein and no DNA. The sample has over 5,000 distinct CDR3 sequences. V gene TRBV18 combines with J gene TRBJ1-2; TCRdb's D gene call, TRBD1, goes unchecked for lack of DNA. The clonotype was recovered from a human donor with an autoimmune cytopenia or autoimmune hepatitis (not recorded which). The specimen was peripheral blood. The CDR3 sequence: CASSAGQGGYGYTF.